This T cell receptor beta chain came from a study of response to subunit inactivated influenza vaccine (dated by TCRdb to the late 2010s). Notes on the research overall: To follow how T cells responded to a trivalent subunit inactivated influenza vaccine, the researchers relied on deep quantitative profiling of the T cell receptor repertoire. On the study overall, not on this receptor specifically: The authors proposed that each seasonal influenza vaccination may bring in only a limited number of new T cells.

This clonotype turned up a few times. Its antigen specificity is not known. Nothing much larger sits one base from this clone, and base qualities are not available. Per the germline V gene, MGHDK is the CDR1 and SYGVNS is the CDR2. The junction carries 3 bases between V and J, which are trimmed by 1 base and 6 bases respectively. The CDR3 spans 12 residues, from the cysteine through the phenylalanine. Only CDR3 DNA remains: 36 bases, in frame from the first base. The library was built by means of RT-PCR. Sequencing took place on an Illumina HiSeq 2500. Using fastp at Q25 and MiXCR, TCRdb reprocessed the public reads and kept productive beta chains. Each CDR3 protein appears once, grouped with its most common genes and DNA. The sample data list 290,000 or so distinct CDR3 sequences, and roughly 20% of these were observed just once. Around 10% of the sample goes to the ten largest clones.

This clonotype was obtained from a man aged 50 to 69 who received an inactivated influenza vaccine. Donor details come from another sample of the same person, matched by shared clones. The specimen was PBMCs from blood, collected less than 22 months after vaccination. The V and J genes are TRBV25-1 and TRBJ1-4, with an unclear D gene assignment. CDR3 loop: CASSESDEKLFF. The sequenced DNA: TGTGCCAGCAGTGAATCTGATGAAAAACTGTTTTTT.